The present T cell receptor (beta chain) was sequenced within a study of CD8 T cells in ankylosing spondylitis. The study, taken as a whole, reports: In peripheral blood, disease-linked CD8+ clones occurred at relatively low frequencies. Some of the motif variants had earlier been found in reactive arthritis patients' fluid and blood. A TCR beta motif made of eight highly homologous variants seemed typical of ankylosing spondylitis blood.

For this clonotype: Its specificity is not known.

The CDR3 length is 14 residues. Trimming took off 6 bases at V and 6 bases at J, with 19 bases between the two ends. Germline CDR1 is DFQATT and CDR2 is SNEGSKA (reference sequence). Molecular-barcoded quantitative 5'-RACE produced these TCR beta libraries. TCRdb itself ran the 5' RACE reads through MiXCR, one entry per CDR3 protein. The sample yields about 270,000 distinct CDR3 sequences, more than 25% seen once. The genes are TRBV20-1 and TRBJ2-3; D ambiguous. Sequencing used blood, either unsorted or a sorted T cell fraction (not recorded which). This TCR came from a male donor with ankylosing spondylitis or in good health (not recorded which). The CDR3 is CSAPGRAIGDTQYF. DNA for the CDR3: TGCAGTGCCCCGGGTAGGGCGATAGGGGATACGCAGTATTTT.